The 23 T cell receptor beta chains below all came from one sample that was sequenced in a study of cytomegalovirus exposure and HLA in healthy donors. The PCR had 60 Vbeta and 13 Jbeta primers. Using immunoSEQ multiplex PCR, the repertoire was profiled, and TCRdb retains in-frame clones only, with some absent. The sample holds 250,000 or so clones; roughly 91% are singletons and the top ten take 1.7%. Sequenced sample: PBMCs. The receptors were gathered from a girl aged 2-9 years in good health and CMV-seronegative.

This chain joins TRBV30 and TRBJ1-1, with TRBD1 as a possible D gene (6 bases). CDR1 GTSNPN and CDR2 SVGIG come from the germline V gene (reference sequence). The CDR3 is 13 amino acids. V was clipped by 3 bases and J by 0 bases, with 8 bases between them. CDR3: CAWSGQMNTEAFF. CDR3 nucleotide sequence: TGTGCCTGGAGCGGACAGATGAACACTGAAGCTTTCTTT.

This clone is a singleton in its sample. The chain links TRBV4-1 to TRBJ2-7, with 7 positions matching TRBD1. V lost 3 bases and J lost 4; bases outside the gene matches: 6. CDR1 is MGHRA and CDR2 is YSYEKL in the germline V gene. This CDR3 comprises 14 residues. Here the CDR3 DNA reads TGCGCCAGCAGCCATAGGGGGCTTGAGTACGAGCAGTACTTC. Protein product: CASSHRGLEYEQYF.

This chain links TRBV11-2 with TRBJ1-2, with D unclear. This CDR3 has 16 residues. The germline gives CDR1 SGHAT, CDR2 FQNNGV. Trimming took off 4 bases at V and 8 bases at J, with 23 bases between the two ends. In DNA, the CDR3 is TGTGCCAGCAGCTCCCAAATGTACGCGACCACGGGAGGCTACACCTTC. Protein product: CASSSQMYATTGGYTF.

V and J are TRBV4-1 and TRBJ2-7, with 11 bases lining up with TRBD2. This CDR3 has 19 residues. The germline gives CDR1 MGHRA, CDR2 YSYEKL. After removal of 0 bases from V and 3 bases from J, the junction contained 13 bases not matched to a gene. The CDR3 spells CASSQEPAHLTSGSYEQYF. CDR3 sequence (DNA): TGCGCCAGCAGCCAAGAGCCAGCGCACCTTACTAGCGGGAGCTACGAGCAGTACTTC.

In DNA form, the CDR3 reads TGTGCCAGTAACCTACAGGGCTCTGGAAACACCATATATTTT. This encodes CASNLQGSGNTIYF. The chain employs TRBV19 and TRBJ1-3, with D perhaps TRBD1 (6 bases). The CDR3 consists of 14 residues. Trimming removed 7 bases from V and 0 bases from J, with 10 bases in between. CDR1 is LNHDA and CDR2 is SQIVND in the germline V gene (reference sequence).

The chain carries TRBV7-8 and TRBJ1-5, with TRBD1 matching 10 bases. The CDR3 is made up of 15 amino acids. The germline CDR1 and CDR2 sequences are SGHVS and FQNEAQ. V was clipped by 5 bases and J by 4 bases; unmatched bases: 5. CDR3 loop: CASSADRGSNQPQHF. The CDR3 DNA sequence: TGTGCCAGCAGCGCGGACAGGGGGTCTAATCAGCCCCAGCATTTT. Full variable domain (rest looked up from reference TRBV7-8 and TRBJ1-5): GAGVSQSPRYKVAKRGQDVALRCDPISGHVSLFWYQQALGQGPEFLTYFQNEAQLDKSGLPSDRFFAERPEGSVSTLKIQRTQQEDSAVYLCASSADRGSNQPQHFGDGTRLSIL.

CDR3 in DNA: TGCGCCAGCAGCTCCCTAGCGGGGGGCCCGGAGACCCAGTACTTC. Protein product: CASSSLAGGPETQYF. The J gene is TRBJ2-5, the V gene TRBV5-1; TRBD2 agrees at 11 bases. The germline V gene encodes CDR1 SGHRS and CDR2 YFSETQ. The CDR3 runs 15 residues. V shed 3 bases and J 5 bases; nucleotides not matched to a gene: 6. The full variable domain, rest sourced from reference TRBV5-1 and TRBJ2-5, is KAGVTQTPRYLIKTRGQQVTLSCSPISGHRSVSWYQQTPGQGLQFLFEYFSETQRNKGNFPGRFSGRQFSNSRSEMNVSTLELGDSALYLCASSSLAGGPETQYFGPGTRLLVL.

The V call is TRBV7-9, the J call TRBJ2-3, with 8 positions matching TRBD1. CDR3 length equals 17 residues. J lost 0 bases, V lost 1 base, and 6 bases had no gene match. Germline loops: CDR1 SEHNR, CDR2 FQNEAQ (reference sequence). CDR3: CASSLVSQGVSTDTQYF. CDR3 sequence (DNA): TGTGCCAGCAGCTTAGTTTCACAGGGGGTTAGCACAGATACGCAGTATTTT.

The V and J genes are TRBV30 and TRBJ1-1, with D perhaps TRBD1 (5 bases). CDR1 is GTSNPN, CDR2 SVGIG, per germline (reference sequence). Trimming took 0 bases from V and 4 from J, leaving 15 bases between them. The CDR3 runs 15 residues. CDR3 sequence reads: CAWSVHPGGGTEAFF. In DNA form, the CDR3 reads TGTGCCTGGAGTGTTCACCCGGGGGGAGGCACTGAAGCTTTCTTT.

J is TRBJ1-1 and V is TRBV19, with a possible D match to TRBD1 (6 bases). V gave up 0 bases and J gave up 0 bases, with 14 bases separating them. The germline CDR1 and CDR2 sequences are LNHDA and SQIVND (reference sequence). The CDR3 spans 17 residues. The CDR3 loop is CASSIERDTRVNTEAFF. In DNA, the CDR3 is TGTGCCAGTAGTATAGAACGGGACACCCGGGTGAACACTGAAGCTTTCTTT. Complete variable domain (other parts from reference TRBV19 and TRBJ1-1): DGGITQSPKYLFRKEGQNVTLSCEQNLNHDAMYWYRQDPGQGLRLIYYSQIVNDFQKGDIAEGYSVSREKKESFPLTVTSAQKNPTAFYLCASSIERDTRVNTEAFFGQGTRLTVV.

This chain uses TRBV13 with TRBJ1-3, with D possibly TRBD1 on 6 matching bases. The V gene's germline CDR1 is PRHDT and CDR2 FYEKMQ (reference sequence). Trimming removed 3 bases at V and 5 bases at J, with 11 bases between. The CDR3 spans 14 residues. Here the CDR3 DNA reads TGTGCCAGCAGCTTTGGACAGAATCGAAACACCATATATTTT. This codes for CASSFGQNRNTIYF. The complete variable domain, with remaining parts taken from reference TRBV13 and TRBJ1-3, reads AAGVIQSPRHLIKEKRETATLKCYPIPRHDTVYWYQQGPGQDPQFLISFYEKMQSDKGSIPDRFSAQQFSDYHSELNMSSLELGDSALYFCASSFGQNRNTIYFGEGSWLTVV.

In this sample, this clone turned up once. This rearrangement joins TRBV28 to TRBJ2-3; D gene uncertain. Trimming stripped 5 bases from V and 6 bases from J, with 6 bases between. Germline values: CDR1 MDHEN, CDR2 SYDVKM. The CDR3 spans 11 residues. CDR3: CASSPRDTQYF. The CDR3 DNA sequence: TGTGCCAGCAGTCCCCGGGATACGCAGTATTTT.

This chain uses TRBV5-1 with TRBJ2-2, with 7 positions matching TRBD1. The trim removed 0 bases at V and 5 bases at J, leaving 7 bases unmatched. The CDR3 totals 16 residues. Per the germline V gene, CDR1 is SGHRS and CDR2 is YFSETQ. The CDR3 here is CASSLAGTVWTGELFF. The CDR3 DNA follows: TGCGCCAGCAGCTTGGCCGGGACAGTATGGACCGGGGAGCTGTTTTTT.

This chain joins TRBV6-5 and TRBJ2-1, with 11 bases fitting TRBD2. V shed 7 bases and J 7 bases; nucleotides not matched to a gene: 6. Germline-derived CDR1 and CDR2 are MNHEY and SVGAGI. The CDR3 runs to 14 residues. CDR3 in amino acids: CASKGLAGGNEQFF. The CDR3 DNA follows: TGTGCCAGCAAAGGACTAGCGGGTGGGAATGAGCAGTTCTTC.

The rearrangement uses TRBV5-6 and TRBJ1-1; possible D gene TRBD1, 6 bases. V lost 6 bases to trimming and J lost 3 bases, with 15 bases between them. The CDR3 has 14 amino acids. Germline values: CDR1 SGHDT, CDR2 YYEEEE. The CDR3, as DNA: TGTGCCAGCACCCTCGTACAGGGCGACACTGAAGCTTTCTTT. Translation gives CASTLVQGDTEAFF.

This chain uses TRBV6-1 with TRBJ1-5; a weak D match, TRBD1 (5 bases). Germline V gene data show CDR1 as MNHNS and CDR2 as SASEGT. There are 16 residues in the CDR3. V lost 2 bases to trimming and J lost 0 bases, with 11 bases between them. The CDR3 DNA is TGTGCCAGCAGTGAACCGGGCAGGGTTAGCAATCAGCCCCAGCATTTT. Translating gives CASSEPGRVSNQPQHF.

The chain has TRBV18 and TRBJ2-1; 8 bases are shared with TRBD2. The germline V gene has CDR1 KGHSH and CDR2 LQKENI. Trimming at V came to 1 base and at J to 6 bases, leaving 2 bases not matched to a gene. The CDR3 spans 14 residues. CDR3 residues: CASSPLAGGNEQFF. The CDR3 nucleotides are TGTGCCAGCTCACCACTTGCGGGGGGCAATGAGCAGTTCTTC. Supplemented by reference TRBV18 and TRBJ2-1, the full variable domain reads NAGVMQNPRHLVRRRGQEARLRCSPMKGHSHVYWYRQLPEEGLKFMVYLQKENIIDESGMPKERFSAEFPKEGPSILRIQQVVRGDSAAYFCASSPLAGGNEQFFGPGTRLTVL.

In the case of this clone: In the same sample, other DNA sequences code for this CDR3. The chain couples TRBV5-1 to TRBJ2-3; the D gene is possibly TRBD2 (7 bases). The CDR3 totals 15 residues. Germline V gene sequence: CDR1 SGHRS, CDR2 YFSETQ. Trimming left V 0 bases short and J 2 bases short, with 10 bases between. The CDR3 loop reads CASSLVGGPTDTQYF. The CDR3 DNA follows: TGCGCCAGCAGCTTGGTCGGGGGGCCCACAGATACGCAGTATTTT.

V is TRBV6-6 and J is TRBJ2-3; 9 bases agree with TRBD1. The CDR3 is made up of 15 amino acids. CDR1 and CDR2 from the germline V gene are MNHNY and SVGAGI (reference sequence). The V gene end was trimmed by 7 bases and the J gene end by 2 bases; junction bases not matched to a gene: 7. This CDR3 reads CASIRGQGYTDTQYF. CDR3 coding DNA: TGTGCCAGCATCCGGGGACAGGGCTACACAGATACGCAGTATTTT.

The rearrangement links TRBV5-1 to TRBJ2-5; 8 bases match TRBD2. CDR1 and CDR2 from the germline V gene are SGHRS and YFSETQ. This CDR3 comprises 15 residues. Trimming cost V 2 bases and J 2 bases; bases outside gene matches: 5. The CDR3 region is CASSLAGARQETQYF. As DNA, the CDR3 is TGCGCCAGCAGCTTAGCGGGGGCGAGACAAGAGACCCAGTACTTC.

The chain couples TRBV29-1 to TRBJ1-1; D unresolved. With 7 bases removed from V and 5 bases from J, the gap between germline ends came to 14 bases. This CDR3 comprises 12 residues. CDR1 is SQVTM and CDR2 is ANQGSEA in the germline V gene. CDR3 sequence (DNA): TGCAGCGCCGACCGCGCGGGGACTGAAGCTTTCTTT. Translation gives CSADRAGTEAFF.

This clone was seen just once. This chain links TRBV19 with TRBJ1-5, with TRBD1 identical over 8 bases. Trimming removed 10 bases from V and 3 bases from J; junction bases left unmatched: 11. The germline CDR1 and CDR2 sequences are LNHDA and SQIVND (reference sequence). This CDR3 has 15 amino acids. The CDR3 reads CATQRGTGYNQPQHF. As DNA, the CDR3 is TGTGCCACCCAGAGGGGGACAGGTTACAATCAGCCCCAGCATTTT.

The chain links TRBV5-1 to TRBJ2-5; 9 nucleotides match TRBD2. The CDR3 has 16 amino acids. CDR1 is SGHRS, CDR2 YFSETQ, per germline. The V and J ends lost 4 bases and 5 bases, in that order; junction bases with no gene match: 12. The CDR3 is CASSETFGLAIETQYF. The CDR3 nucleotides are TGCGCCAGCAGCGAGACTTTCGGACTAGCGATTGAGACCCAGTACTTC.